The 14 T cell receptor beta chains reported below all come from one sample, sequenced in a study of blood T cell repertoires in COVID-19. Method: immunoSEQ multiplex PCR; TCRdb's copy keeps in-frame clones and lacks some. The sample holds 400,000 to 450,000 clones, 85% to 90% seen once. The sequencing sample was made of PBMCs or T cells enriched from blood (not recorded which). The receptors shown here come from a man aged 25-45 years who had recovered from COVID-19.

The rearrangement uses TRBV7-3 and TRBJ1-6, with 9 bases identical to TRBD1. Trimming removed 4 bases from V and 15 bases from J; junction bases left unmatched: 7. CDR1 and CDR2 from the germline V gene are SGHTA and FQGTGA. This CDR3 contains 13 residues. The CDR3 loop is CASSSTGTGILHF. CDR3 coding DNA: TGTGCCAGCAGCTCAACCGGGACAGGGATCCTCCACTTT.

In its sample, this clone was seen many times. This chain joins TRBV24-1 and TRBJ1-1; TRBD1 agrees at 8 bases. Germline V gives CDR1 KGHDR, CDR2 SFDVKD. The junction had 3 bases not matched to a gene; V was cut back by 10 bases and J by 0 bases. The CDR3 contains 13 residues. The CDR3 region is CATRQGLNTEAFF. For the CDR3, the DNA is TGTGCCACGAGACAGGGGCTGAACACTGAAGCTTTCTTT.

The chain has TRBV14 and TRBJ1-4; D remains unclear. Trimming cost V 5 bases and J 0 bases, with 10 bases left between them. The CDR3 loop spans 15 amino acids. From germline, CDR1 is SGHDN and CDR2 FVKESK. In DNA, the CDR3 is TGTGCCAGCAGCGAGGCTTTCTCAACTAATGAAAAACTGTTTTTT. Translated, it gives CASSEAFSTNEKLFF.

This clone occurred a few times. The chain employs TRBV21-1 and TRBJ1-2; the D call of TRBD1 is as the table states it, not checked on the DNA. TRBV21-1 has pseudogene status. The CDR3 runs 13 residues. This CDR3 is CASSNDTLNGYTF. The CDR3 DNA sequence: TGTGCCAGCAGCAACGACACACTCAATGGCTACACCTTC.

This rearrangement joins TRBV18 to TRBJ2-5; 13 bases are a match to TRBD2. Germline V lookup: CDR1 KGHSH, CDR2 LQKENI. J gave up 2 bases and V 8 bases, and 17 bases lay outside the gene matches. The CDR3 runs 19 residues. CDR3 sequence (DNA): TGTGCCAGCCGTCCAACCTGGACTAGCGGGAGAGCTGGTCAAGAGACCCAGTACTTC. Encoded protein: CASRPTWTSGRAGQETQYF.

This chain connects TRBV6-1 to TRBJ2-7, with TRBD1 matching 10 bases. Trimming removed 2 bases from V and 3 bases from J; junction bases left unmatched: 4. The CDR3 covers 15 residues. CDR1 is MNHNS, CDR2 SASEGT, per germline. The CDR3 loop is CASSELGQGHYEQYF. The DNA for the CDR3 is TGTGCCAGCAGTGAATTGGGACAGGGGCACTACGAGCAGTACTTC.

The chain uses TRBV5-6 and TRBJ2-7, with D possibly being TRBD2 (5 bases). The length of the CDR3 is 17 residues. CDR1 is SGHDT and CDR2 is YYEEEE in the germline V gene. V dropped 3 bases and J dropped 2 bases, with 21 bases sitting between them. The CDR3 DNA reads TGTGCCAGCAGCTGGAGGATGGACCTACCTGATACCTACGAGCAGTACTTC. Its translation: CASSWRMDLPDTYEQYF.

The CDR3 sequence: CASTQGLPSSYNEQFF. In nucleotides, the CDR3 is TGCGCCAGCACCCAGGGACTGCCGAGCTCCTACAATGAGCAGTTCTTC. This chain joins TRBV5-1 and TRBJ2-1; tentatively, D is TRBD2 (6 bases). Trimming cost V 6 bases and J 0 bases, with 16 bases left between them. This CDR3 has 16 residues. Germline CDR1 reads SGHRS; CDR2 reads YFSETQ. The entire variable domain, with the rest obtained from reference TRBV5-1 and TRBJ2-1, is as follows: KAGVTQTPRYLIKTRGQQVTLSCSPISGHRSVSWYQQTPGQGLQFLFEYFSETQRNKGNFPGRFSGRQFSNSRSEMNVSTLELGDSALYLCASTQGLPSSYNEQFFGPGTRLTVL.

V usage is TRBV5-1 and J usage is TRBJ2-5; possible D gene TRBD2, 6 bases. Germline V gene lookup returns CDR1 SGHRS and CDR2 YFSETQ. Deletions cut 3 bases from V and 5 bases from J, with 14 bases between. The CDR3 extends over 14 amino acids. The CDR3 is CASSSLLSGETQYF. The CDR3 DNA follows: TGCGCCAGCAGCTCCCTTCTGAGCGGGGAGACCCAGTACTTC.

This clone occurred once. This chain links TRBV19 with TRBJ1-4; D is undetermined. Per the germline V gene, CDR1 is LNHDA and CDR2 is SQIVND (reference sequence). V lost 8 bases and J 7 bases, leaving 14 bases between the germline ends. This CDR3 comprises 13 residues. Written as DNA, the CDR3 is TGTGCCAGTGAGTCAGGTTATGCTGAAAAACTGTTTTTT. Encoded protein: CASESGYAEKLFF.

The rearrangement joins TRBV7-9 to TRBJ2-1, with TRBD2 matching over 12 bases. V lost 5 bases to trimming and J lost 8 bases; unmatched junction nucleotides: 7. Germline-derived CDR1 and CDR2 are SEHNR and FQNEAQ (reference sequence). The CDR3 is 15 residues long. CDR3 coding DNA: TGTGCCAGCAGCCAGACTAGCGGGAGTCTTGATGAGCAGTTCTTC. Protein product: CASSQTSGSLDEQFF.

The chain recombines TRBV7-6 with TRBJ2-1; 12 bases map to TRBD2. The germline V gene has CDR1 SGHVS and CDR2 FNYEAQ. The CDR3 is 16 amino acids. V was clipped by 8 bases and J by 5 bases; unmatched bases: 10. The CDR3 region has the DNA TGTGCCAGCCGGGCTAGCGGGAGGGCGATAGACAATGAGCAGTTCTTC. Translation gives CASRASGRAIDNEQFF.

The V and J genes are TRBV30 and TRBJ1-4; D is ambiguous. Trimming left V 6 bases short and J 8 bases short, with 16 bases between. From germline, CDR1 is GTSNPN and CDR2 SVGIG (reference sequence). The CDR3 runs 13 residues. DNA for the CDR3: TGTGCCTGCGAGCGGATTCAAGCAGAAAAACTGTTTTTT. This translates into CACERIQAEKLFF.

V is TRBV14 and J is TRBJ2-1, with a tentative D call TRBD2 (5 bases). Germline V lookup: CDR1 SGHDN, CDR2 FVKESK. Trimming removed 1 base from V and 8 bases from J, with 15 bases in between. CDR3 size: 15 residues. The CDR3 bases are TGTGCCAGCAGCCAAGTGTCTAGCAAGGGATATGAGCAGTTCTTC. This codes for CASSQVSSKGYEQFF. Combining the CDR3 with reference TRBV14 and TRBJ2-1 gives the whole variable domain EAGVTQFPSHSVIEKGQTVTLRCDPISGHDNLYWYRRVMGKEIKFLLHFVKESKQDESGMPNNRFLAERTGGTYSTLKVQPAELEDSGVYFCASSQVSSKGYEQFFGPGTRLTVL.